Sequencing of this T cell receptor (beta chain) was carried out in a study of blood T cell repertoires in COVID-19. Study at large: Samples taken during acute and convalescent COVID-19 were collected in the United States, Italy and Spain. Sources were T cells, B-cell-depleted T cells, or PBMCs; the material itself was cDNA or gDNA.

Per the study methods: Reference gene primer amplification yielded estimated nucleated cell counts. Repertoires were generated with immunoSEQ multiplex PCR, while TCRdb's copy carries only in-frame clones and drops some. The V and J calls and clone size come from that table; D and trimming were worked out from the DNA. In the table there are approximately 200,000 clones, under 80% of which are singletons. V lost 8 bases and J lost 7, with 21 bases in between. The germline V gene encodes CDR1 SGHAT and CDR2 FQNNGV. CDR3 size: 14 residues. The sequenced sample was peripheral blood. The origin of this receptor is a woman in her 50s with acute or convalescent COVID-19. This chain uses TRBV11-2 with TRBJ2-7, with a weak D call TRBD2 (5 bases). Here the CDR3 DNA reads TGTGCCAGCTGCAGGCTCGCAGCGTCGGGGGAGCAGTACTTC. This sequence encodes CASCRLAASGEQYF. The entire variable domain, with the rest obtained from reference TRBV11-2 and TRBJ2-7, is as follows: EAGVAQSPRYKIIEKRQSVAFWCNPISGHATLYWYQQILGQGPKLLIQFQNNGVVDDSQLPKDRFSAERLKGVDSTLKIQPAKLEDSAVYLCASCRLAASGEQYFGPGTRLTVT.